The entry below describes one T cell receptor (beta chain). This CDR3 spans 13 amino acids. Per germline, CDR1 GTSNPN and CDR2 SVGIG (reference sequence). V lost 3 bases to trimming and J lost 5 bases, with 13 bases between them. The data originate from a study of OX40 agonist ivuxolimab in advanced cancers. At the level of the study: Three patients responded partially, comprising one with hepatocellular carcinoma and two with cutaneous melanoma.

Some clones are missing from TCRdb's copy, which holds only in-frame ones; the method was immunoSEQ multiplex PCR. The data contain tens of thousands of clones, about 92% of them singletons. The sequence was collected from an adult with an advanced solid tumor such as melanoma, head and neck, liver or kidney cancer. J is TRBJ1-1 and V is TRBV30; perhaps TRBD1 as D (6 bases). The sample here was CD4+ or CD8+ T cells sorted from blood, taken in a trial of the OX40 agonist ivuxolimab. The CDR3 DNA is TGTGCCTGGAGGACAGGTTGGGCTACTGAAGCTTTCTTT. Amino acids: CAWRTGWATEAFF.